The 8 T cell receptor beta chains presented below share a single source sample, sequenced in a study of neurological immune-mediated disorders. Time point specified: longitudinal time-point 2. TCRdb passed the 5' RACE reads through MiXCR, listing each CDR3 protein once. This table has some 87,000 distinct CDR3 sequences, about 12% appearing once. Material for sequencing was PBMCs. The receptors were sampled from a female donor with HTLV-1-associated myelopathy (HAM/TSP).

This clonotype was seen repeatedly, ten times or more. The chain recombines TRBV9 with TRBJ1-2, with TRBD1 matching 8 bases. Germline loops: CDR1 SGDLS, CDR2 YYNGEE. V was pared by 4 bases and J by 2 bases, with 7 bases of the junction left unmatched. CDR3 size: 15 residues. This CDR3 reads CASSSSTGANYGYTF. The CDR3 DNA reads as TGTGCCAGCAGCTCGTCGACAGGGGCCAACTATGGCTACACCTTC.

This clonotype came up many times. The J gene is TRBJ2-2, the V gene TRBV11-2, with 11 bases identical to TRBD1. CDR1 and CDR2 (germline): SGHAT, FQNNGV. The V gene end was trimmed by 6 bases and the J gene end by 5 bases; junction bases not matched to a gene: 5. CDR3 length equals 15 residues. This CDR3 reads CASSAGTGGTGELFF. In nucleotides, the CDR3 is TGTGCCAGCAGTGCCGGGACAGGGGGGACCGGGGAGCTGTTTTTT. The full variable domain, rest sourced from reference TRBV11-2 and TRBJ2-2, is EAGVAQSPRYKIIEKRQSVAFWCNPISGHATLYWYQQILGQGPKLLIQFQNNGVVDDSQLPKDRFSAERLKGVDSTLKIQPAKLEDSAVYLCASSAGTGGTGELFFGEGSRLTVL.

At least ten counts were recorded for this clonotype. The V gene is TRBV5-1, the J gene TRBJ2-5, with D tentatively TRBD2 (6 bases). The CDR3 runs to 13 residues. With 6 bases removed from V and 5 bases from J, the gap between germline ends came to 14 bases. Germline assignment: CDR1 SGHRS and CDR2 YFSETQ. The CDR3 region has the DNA TGCGCCAGCACCGGGAGTGGGGAGGAGACCCAGTACTTC. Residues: CASTGSGEETQYF. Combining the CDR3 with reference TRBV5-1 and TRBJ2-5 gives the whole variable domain KAGVTQTPRYLIKTRGQQVTLSCSPISGHRSVSWYQQTPGQGLQFLFEYFSETQRNKGNFPGRFSGRQFSNSRSEMNVSTLELGDSALYLCASTGSGEETQYFGPGTRLLVL.

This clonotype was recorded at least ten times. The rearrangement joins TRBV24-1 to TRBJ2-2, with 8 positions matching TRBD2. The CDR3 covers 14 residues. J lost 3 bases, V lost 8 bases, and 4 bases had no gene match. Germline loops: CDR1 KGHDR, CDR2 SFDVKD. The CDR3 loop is CATIWTSYTGELFF. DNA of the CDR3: TGTGCCACCATCTGGACTAGCTACACCGGGGAGCTGTTTTTT.

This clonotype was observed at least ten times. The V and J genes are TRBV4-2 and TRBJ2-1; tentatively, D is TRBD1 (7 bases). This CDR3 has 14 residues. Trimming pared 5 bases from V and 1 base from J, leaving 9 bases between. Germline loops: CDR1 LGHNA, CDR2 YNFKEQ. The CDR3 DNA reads TGTGCCAGCAGCGCGGGACAGTCCTACAATGAGCAGTTCTTC. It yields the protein CASSAGQSYNEQFF.

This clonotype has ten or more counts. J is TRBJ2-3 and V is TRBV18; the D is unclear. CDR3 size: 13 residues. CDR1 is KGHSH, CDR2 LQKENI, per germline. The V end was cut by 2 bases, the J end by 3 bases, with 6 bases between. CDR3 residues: CASSPAQTDTQYF. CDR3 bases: TGTGCCAGCTCACCAGCTCAAACAGATACGCAGTATTTT.

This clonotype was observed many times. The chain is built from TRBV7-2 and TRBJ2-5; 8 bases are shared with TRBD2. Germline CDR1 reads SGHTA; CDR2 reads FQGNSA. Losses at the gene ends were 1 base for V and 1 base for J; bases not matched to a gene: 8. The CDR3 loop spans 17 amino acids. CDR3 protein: CASSLGTGGASQETQYF. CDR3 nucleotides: TGTGCCAGCAGCTTAGGCACCGGGGGGGCGAGCCAAGAGACCCAGTACTTC.

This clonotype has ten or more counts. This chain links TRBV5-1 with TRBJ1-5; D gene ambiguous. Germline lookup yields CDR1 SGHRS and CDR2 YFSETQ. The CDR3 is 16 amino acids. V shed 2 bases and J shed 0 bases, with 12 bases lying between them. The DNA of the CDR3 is TGCGCCAGCAGCTTCATCCCGGGAGATAGCAATCAGCCCCAGCATTTT. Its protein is CASSFIPGDSNQPQHF.